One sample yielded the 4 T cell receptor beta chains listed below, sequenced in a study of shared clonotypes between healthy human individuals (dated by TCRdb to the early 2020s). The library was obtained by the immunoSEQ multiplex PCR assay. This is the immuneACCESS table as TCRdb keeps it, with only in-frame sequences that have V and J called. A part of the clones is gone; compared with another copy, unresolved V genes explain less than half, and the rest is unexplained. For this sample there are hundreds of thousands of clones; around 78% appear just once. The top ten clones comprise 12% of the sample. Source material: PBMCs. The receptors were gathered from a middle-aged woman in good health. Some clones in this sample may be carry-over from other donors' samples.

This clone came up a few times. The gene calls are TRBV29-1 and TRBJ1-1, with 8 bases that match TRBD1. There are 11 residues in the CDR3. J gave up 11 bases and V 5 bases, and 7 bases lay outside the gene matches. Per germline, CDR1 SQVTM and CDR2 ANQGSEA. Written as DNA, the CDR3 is TGCAGCGTTTTCCGGGACAGGATGGCTTTCTTT. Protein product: CSVFRDRMAFF.

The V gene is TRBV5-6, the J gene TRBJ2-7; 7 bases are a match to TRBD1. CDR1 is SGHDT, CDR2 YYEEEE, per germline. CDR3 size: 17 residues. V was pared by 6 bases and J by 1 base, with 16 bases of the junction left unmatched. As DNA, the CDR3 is TGTGCCAGCAACCTATTTGGTGGGACAGTTTCATCCTACGAGCAGTACTTC. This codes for CASNLFGGTVSSYEQYF.

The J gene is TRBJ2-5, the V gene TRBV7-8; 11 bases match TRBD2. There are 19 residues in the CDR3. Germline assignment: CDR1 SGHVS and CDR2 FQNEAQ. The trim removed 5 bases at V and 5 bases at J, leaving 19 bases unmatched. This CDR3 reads CASSKGVRLAGTAWETQYF. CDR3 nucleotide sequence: TGTGCCAGCAGCAAGGGGGTTCGACTAGCGGGGACCGCTTGGGAGACCCAGTACTTC.

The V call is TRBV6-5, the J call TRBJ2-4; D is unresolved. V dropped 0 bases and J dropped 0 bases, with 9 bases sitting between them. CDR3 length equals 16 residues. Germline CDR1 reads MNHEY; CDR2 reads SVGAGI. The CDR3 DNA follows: TGTGCCAGCAGTTACTCTCTAGTACTAGCCAAAAACATTCAGTACTTC. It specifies CASSYSLVLAKNIQYF.